The next 9 T cell receptor beta chains were all read from a single sample in a study of control samples from healthy donors and cancer patients. The method was immunoSEQ multiplex PCR; TCRdb's version includes in-frame clones alone and lacks a portion of them. The data show some 120,000 clones, about 93% seen once. Sequenced input: blood. The receptors were gathered from a man aged 30-40 years in good health.

The chain carries TRBV29-1 and TRBJ1-3; D is uncertain. The CDR3 contains 13 residues. The germline V gene has CDR1 SQVTM and CDR2 ANQGSEA. Trimming removed 4 bases from V and 0 bases from J, with 7 bases in between. The CDR3 here is CSVAVVSGNTIYF. CDR3 nucleotides: TGCAGCGTTGCAGTAGTCTCTGGAAACACCATATATTTT.

The chain employs TRBV27 and TRBJ2-1; D might be TRBD1 (6 bases). CDR3 length: 14 residues. CDR1 and CDR2 from the germline V gene are MNHEY and SMNVEV (reference sequence). V lost 10 bases to trimming and J lost 7 bases, with 20 bases between them. CDR3 amino acids: CATYAGTGTNEQFF. The CDR3 DNA reads TGTGCCACCTACGCAGGCACAGGGACGAATGAGCAGTTCTTC.

V and J are TRBV14 and TRBJ2-3; TRBD2 matches at 8 bases. J was trimmed by 4 bases and V by 2 bases; bases with no gene match: 5. This CDR3 contains 15 residues. The germline CDR1 and CDR2 sequences are SGHDN and FVKESK. Here the CDR3 reads CASSQWRGEADTQYF. As DNA, the CDR3 is TGTGCCAGCAGCCAATGGCGGGGGGAGGCAGATACGCAGTATTTT. The whole variable domain, filled in from reference TRBV14 and TRBJ2-3, reads EAGVTQFPSHSVIEKGQTVTLRCDPISGHDNLYWYRRVMGKEIKFLLHFVKESKQDESGMPNNRFLAERTGGTYSTLKVQPAELEDSGVYFCASSQWRGEADTQYFGPGTRLTVL.

The J gene is TRBJ1-4, the V gene TRBV18, with unresolved D. The V gene's germline CDR1 is KGHSH and CDR2 LQKENI. This CDR3 has 14 residues. V dropped 5 bases and J dropped 8 bases, with 15 bases sitting between them. CDR3 amino acids: CASSAGTSGEKLFF. CDR3 sequence (DNA): TGTGCCAGCTCAGCGGGTACTTCGGGGGAAAAACTGTTTTTT.

The sample holds a few counts of this clone. The chain recombines TRBV27 with TRBJ1-2; 7 bases map to TRBD1. V lost 4 bases and J lost 4; bases outside the gene matches: 6. The V gene's germline CDR1 is MNHEY and CDR2 SMNVEV (reference sequence). CDR3 length: 14 amino acids. CDR3 nucleotide sequence: TGTGCCAGCAGTTCCACAGGGGTGAGCTATGGCTACACCTTC. It specifies CASSSTGVSYGYTF.

The rearrangement uses TRBV7-9 and TRBJ2-5; D uncertain. This CDR3 is 15 amino acids long. Germline CDR1 reads SEHNR; CDR2 reads FQNEAQ (reference sequence). V lost 0 bases and J lost 3, with 11 bases in between. CDR3: CASSLAVAAKETQYF. CDR3 sequence (DNA): TGTGCCAGCAGCTTAGCGGTTGCAGCTAAAGAGACCCAGTACTTC. The variable domain in full, with the rest retrieved from reference TRBV7-9 and TRBJ2-5, is DTGVSQNPRHKITKRGQNVTFRCDPISEHNRLYWYRQTLGQGPEFLTYFQNEAQLEKSRLLSDRFSAERPKGSFSTLEIQRTEQGDSAMYLCASSLAVAAKETQYFGPGTRLLVL.

CDR3 sequence: CASSYGQGGTDEQFF. The CDR3 coding sequence is TGTGCCAGCAGTTACGGCCAGGGAGGGACCGATGAGCAGTTCTTC. This rearrangement joins TRBV6-5 to TRBJ2-1; TRBD2 agrees at 7 bases. CDR1 and CDR2 from the germline V gene are MNHEY and SVGAGI. This CDR3 spans 15 amino acids. Trimming at V came to 2 bases and at J to 8 bases, leaving 9 bases not matched to a gene.

This clone was observed once. The rearrangement links TRBV27 to TRBJ2-1, with 11 bases aligning to TRBD2. The CDR3 spans 19 residues. Germline V gene data show CDR1 as MNHEY and CDR2 as SMNVEV (reference sequence). V lost 5 bases to trimming and J lost 0 bases; unmatched junction nucleotides: 12. The CDR3 DNA sequence: TGTGCCAGCAGTGTTTCTAGCGGGGGGTACCTGAGCTCCTACAATGAGCAGTTCTTC. Translating gives CASSVSSGGYLSSYNEQFF.

The chain is built from TRBV19 and TRBJ1-1; 8 bases agree with TRBD1. Germline CDR1 and CDR2: LNHDA and SQIVND (reference sequence). This CDR3 region has 14 residues. The V segment lost 4 bases and the J segment 7 bases; nucleotides outside the gene matches: 8. CDR3 bases: TGTGCCAGTAGTAGTAGACAGGGGAAGGATGAAGCTTTCTTT. It is translated as CASSSRQGKDEAFF.